The clone carrying this T cell receptor beta chain was observed once. Its antigen is as yet unknown. This sample was included in a study of post-analysis software for immune sequencing data. Looking at the study overall: The courses of disease that were included comprised relapsing-remitting, secondary progressive and progressive-relapsing multiple sclerosis. Study-level findings and limits: Significantly lower normalized Chao1 diversity was seen in multiple sclerosis patients than in controls. Included in a set of several TRBV segments more frequent in patients than controls were TRBV5-6, TRBV5-1 and TRBV20-1.

The germline CDR1 and CDR2 sequences are SEHNR and FQNEAQ (reference sequence). Trimming took 5 bases from V and 12 from J, leaving 14 bases between them. This CDR3 is 12 amino acids long. Unique molecular identifiers were built into the TCR beta cDNA libraries. TCRdb redid the calling of the PCR reads with MiXCR, one entry per CDR3 protein. This table holds 400,000 to 500,000 distinct CDR3 sequences, less than 40% found once. The sequenced sample was blood. The clonotype was recovered from a girl aged 2-10 years with multiple sclerosis. The rearrangement joins TRBV7-9 to TRBJ2-1, with a possible D match to TRBD1 (6 bases). DNA of the CDR3: TGTGCCAGCAGCCAAGGACAGTTTCTGCAGTTCTTC. Translating it yields CASSQGQFLQFF. The full variable domain, completed using reference TRBV7-9 and TRBJ2-1, is DTGVSQNPRHKITKRGQNVTFRCDPISEHNRLYWYRQTLGQGPEFLTYFQNEAQLEKSRLLSDRFSAERPKGSFSTLEIQRTEQGDSAMYLCASSQGQFLQFFGPGTRLTVL.